These 32 T cell receptor beta chains came from one sample sequenced in a study of T cells in Graves' hyperthyroidism and ophthalmopathy. What was amplified from RNA transcripts were TCR beta CDR3 regions. The TCR CDR3 first-round RT-PCR relied on the HTBI primer set. Using its own MiXCR run on the multiplex PCR reads, TCRdb lists one record per CDR3 protein. The sample lists 300,000 to 350,000 distinct CDR3 sequences, roughly 13% occurring once. Sequenced material: blood. These receptors were collected from a woman aged 25 to 39 with Graves' hyperthyroidism.

Many counts were recorded for this clonotype. The J gene is TRBJ2-3, the V gene TRBV6-1; D gene ambiguous. The germline V gene has CDR1 MNHNS and CDR2 SASEGT. The length of the CDR3 is 12 residues. V was trimmed by 6 bases and J by 4 bases, leaving 8 bases between them. The CDR3 sequence is CASREPSDTQYF. The CDR3 coding sequence is TGTGCCAGCAGAGAGCCCTCAGATACGCAGTATTTT.

V usage is TRBV20-1 and J usage is TRBJ2-1, with 8 bases that match TRBD1. Trimming removed 5 bases from V and 7 bases from J; junction bases left unmatched: 10. The CDR3 covers 14 residues. CDR1 is DFQATT, CDR2 SNEGSKA, per germline (reference sequence). The CDR3 sequence is CSAYRGVSLNEQFF. The CDR3 DNA is TGCAGTGCTTACAGGGGGGTCTCCCTTAATGAGCAGTTCTTC.

This chain joins TRBV7-9 and TRBJ2-3; perhaps TRBD1 as D (6 bases). The V and J ends lost 5 bases and 7 bases respectively, with 22 bases between them. Germline CDR1 SEHNR, CDR2 FQNEAQ (reference sequence). The CDR3 is 16 amino acids. The chain's CDR3 is CASSTWTAGDPNTQYF. In nucleotides, the CDR3 is TGTGCCAGCAGCACCTGGACAGCCGGGGACCCGAATACGCAGTATTTT.

This clonotype was seen ten or more times. The V call is TRBV27, the J call TRBJ2-6, with TRBD1 identical over 7 bases. V was pared by 0 bases and J by 0 bases, with 5 bases of the junction left unmatched. The CDR3 is 18 amino acids. From germline, CDR1 is MNHEY and CDR2 SMNVEV (reference sequence). As DNA, the CDR3 is TGTGCCAGCAGTTTATCGGACAGGCTCAGCTCTGGGGCCAACGTCCTGACTTTC. Protein: CASSLSDRLSSGANVLTF.

This clonotype occurred a few times. This chain uses TRBV3-1 with TRBJ2-5; 7 bases map to TRBD1. J lost 5 bases, V lost 3 bases, and 12 bases had no gene match. The CDR3 is 16 residues long. Germline CDR1 reads LGHDT; CDR2 reads YNNKEL (reference sequence). The CDR3 reads CASSHEGQLVMETQYF. As DNA, the CDR3 is TGTGCCAGCAGCCACGAGGGACAGCTAGTGATGGAGACCCAGTACTTC.

Remarks on this clonotype: At one boundary the junction diverges from the germline segment, which might be a read error. The chain combines TRBV6-5 with TRBJ2-2; TRBD2 is a possible D gene (6 bases). The CDR3 covers 14 residues. Germline lookup yields CDR1 MNHEY and CDR2 SVGAGI. This CDR3 is CASSYSISSGGLFF. CDR3 nucleotide sequence: TGTGCCAGCAGTTACAGCATCTCTTCCGGGGGGCTGTTTTTT.

The chain uses TRBV20-1 and TRBJ2-3, with D uncertain. V was cut by 7 bases and J by 3 bases, with 8 bases left in between. CDR1 is DFQATT and CDR2 is SNEGSKA in the germline V gene (reference sequence). The CDR3 totals 11 residues. In DNA form, the CDR3 reads TGCAGTGTCCGCTGGACAGATACGCAGTATTTT. Its protein product is CSVRWTDTQYF.

The chain recombines TRBV5-6 with TRBJ2-3, with a weak D call TRBD2 (6 bases). Germline V gives CDR1 SGHDT, CDR2 YYEEEE. Trimming took off 4 bases at V and 4 bases at J, with 22 bases between the two ends. The CDR3 is 17 amino acids. The CDR3 region has the DNA TGTGCCAGCAGCCCAACGGTTGCGGGGAGGAAGGCAGATACGCAGTATTTT. Its translation is CASSPTVAGRKADTQYF.

The sample holds many counts of this clonotype. V is TRBV24-1 and J is TRBJ2-7, with D perhaps matching TRBD2 (6 bases). V shed 2 bases and J shed 3 bases, with 10 bases lying between them. There are 14 residues in the CDR3. Germline V CDR1 and CDR2: KGHDR, SFDVKD. CDR3 residues: CATSDSGSHYEQYF. In nucleotides, the CDR3 is TGTGCCACCAGTGATTCCGGGAGCCACTACGAGCAGTACTTC.

The table lists this clonotype with many counts. The chain recombines TRBV30 with TRBJ1-2, with D perhaps matching TRBD1 (6 bases). This CDR3 comprises 12 residues. CDR1 is GTSNPN, CDR2 SVGIG, per germline (reference sequence). Trimming stripped 4 bases from V and 3 bases from J, with 9 bases between. CDR3 DNA: TGTGCCTGGACGGGGGCGGACTATGGCTACACCTTC. This sequence encodes CAWTGADYGYTF. The entire variable domain, with the rest obtained from reference TRBV30 and TRBJ1-2, is as follows: SQTIHQWPATLVQPVGSPLSLECTVEGTSNPNLYWYRQAAGRGLQLLFYSVGIGQISSEVPQNLSASRPQDRQFILSSKKLLLSDSGFYLCAWTGADYGYTFGSGTRLTVV.

This clonotype was detected many times. The rearrangement joins TRBV11-2 to TRBJ2-5; no definite D call. CDR3 size: 14 residues. The V end was cut by 5 bases, the J end by 1 base, with 11 bases between. Germline CDR1 SGHAT, CDR2 FQNNGV. The CDR3 is CASSQNRAQETQYF. Written as DNA, the CDR3 is TGTGCCAGCAGCCAAAACAGAGCCCAAGAGACCCAGTACTTC.

The rearrangement joins TRBV28 to TRBJ1-3; maybe TRBD1 (5 bases). The germline CDR1 and CDR2 sequences are MDHEN and SYDVKM. V was cut by 5 bases and J by 1 base, with 12 bases left in between. The CDR3 is 15 residues long. Here the CDR3 reads CASSTPTVSGNTIYF. The CDR3 bases are TGTGCCAGCAGTACCCCGACAGTATCTGGAAACACCATATATTTT.

This clonotype was seen at least ten times. V gene TRBV6-1 combines with J gene TRBJ1-1, with D possibly TRBD1 on 5 matching bases. Per germline, CDR1 MNHNS and CDR2 SASEGT. V lost 10 bases and J lost 3, with 12 bases in between. This CDR3 is built from 12 residues. The DNA for the CDR3 is TGTGCCACGGAAGACAGATACACTGAAGCTTTCTTT. Encoded protein: CATEDRYTEAFF.

This clonotype came up a few times. The rearrangement uses TRBV3-1 and TRBJ2-4, with D uncertain. V was shortened by 0 bases and J by 11 bases, with 17 bases between the two germline ends. From germline, CDR1 is LGHDT and CDR2 YNNKEL (reference sequence). This CDR3 spans 15 amino acids. In DNA form, the CDR3 reads TGTGCCAGCAGCCAAGACTACCAGGCGAGTTGGCTTCAGTACTTC. As protein: CASSQDYQASWLQYF. The full variable domain, completed using reference TRBV3-1 and TRBJ2-4, is DTAVSQTPKYLVTQMGNDKSIKCEQNLGHDTMYWYKQDSKKFLKIMFSYNNKELIINETVPNRFSPKSPDKAHLNLHINSLELGDSAVYFCASSQDYQASWLQYFGAGTRLSVL.

In this sample, this clonotype turned up a few times. The chain is built from TRBV7-2 and TRBJ2-5; tentative D call: TRBD2 (6 bases). Trimming took 5 bases from V and 6 from J, leaving 19 bases between them. In germline, CDR1 is SGHTA, CDR2 FQGNSA. The CDR3 is made up of 15 amino acids. In DNA form, the CDR3 reads TGTGCCAGCAGCCCGGAGGTACTAGCTCTCCAGACCCAGTACTTC. This translates into CASSPEVLALQTQYF.

J is TRBJ2-5 and V is TRBV20-1; no definite D call. The V end lost 3 bases, the J end lost 5 bases, and 10 bases lay between the germline ends. Germline assignment: CDR1 DFQATT and CDR2 SNEGSKA (reference sequence). The CDR3 runs 12 residues. CDR3 amino acids: CSARSTQETQYF. CDR3 coding DNA: TGCAGTGCTAGGTCCACTCAGGAGACCCAGTACTTC.

At least ten counts were recorded for this clonotype. This sequence joins TRBV6-2 or TRBV6-3 and TRBJ1-2, with D possibly matching TRBD1 (5 bases). The CDR3 has 14 amino acids. V was shortened by 2 bases and J by 6 bases, with 13 bases between the two germline ends. The germline CDR1 and CDR2 sequences are MNHEY and SVGEGT. The CDR3 region has the DNA TGTGCCAGCAGTTACCGGGGACTTCCTCATGGCTACACCTTC. Residues: CASSYRGLPHGYTF.

This clonotype was seen many times. The V call is TRBV2, the J call TRBJ1-5; D perhaps matches TRBD1 (5 bases). Germline V gene sequence: CDR1 SNHLY, CDR2 FYNNEI. The CDR3 has 15 residues. Between the trimmed V and J ends, which lost 3 bases and 4 bases, there was a span of 13 bases. CDR3 DNA sequence: TGTGCCAGCAGTGACGAGGGGCAAGGGAATCAGCCCCAGCATTTT. This sequence encodes CASSDEGQGNQPQHF.

The sample holds a few counts of this clonotype. The chain links TRBV6-1 to TRBJ1-5; 12 bases agree with TRBD1. CDR1 and CDR2 (germline): MNHNS, SASEGT. CDR3 length: 19 amino acids. Unmatched junction bases numbered 13, after V lost 1 base and J lost 6 bases. The CDR3 nucleotides read TGTGCCAGCAGTGAAGTCGGTATCGGGACAGGGGGCGCCGGTCAGCCCCAGCATTTT. Residues: CASSEVGIGTGGAGQPQHF.

This clonotype was seen at least ten times. The chain couples TRBV11-2 to TRBJ2-5, with unresolved D. Germline V CDR1 and CDR2: SGHAT, FQNNGV. V lost 0 bases, J lost 0 bases, and 17 bases lay in between. The CDR3 length is 18 residues. The chain's CDR3 is CASSLDWLVDPYQETQYF. As DNA, the CDR3 is TGTGCCAGCAGCTTAGATTGGTTGGTCGACCCGTACCAAGAGACCCAGTACTTC.

Ten or more counts support this clonotype. This chain uses TRBV2 with TRBJ2-7; D not certain. Germline CDR1 SNHLY, CDR2 FYNNEI. Trimming took 0 bases from V and 4 from J, leaving 10 bases between them. This CDR3 region has 14 residues. CDR3 residues: CASSEAWTTYEQYF. Written as DNA, the CDR3 is TGTGCCAGCAGTGAAGCGTGGACCACTTACGAGCAGTACTTC.

As to this clonotype: This sequence may be a read error, since a much larger clone differs from it by one base. V usage is TRBV5-1 and J usage is TRBJ2-7; tentative D call: TRBD2 (6 bases). CDR1 SGHRS and CDR2 YFSETQ come from the germline V gene. The CDR3 is made up of 15 amino acids. CDR3 sequence reads: CASSLDGGSSYDQYF. In DNA, the CDR3 is TGCGCCAGCAGCTTGGACGGAGGGAGCTCCTACGATCAGTACTTC.

V is TRBV20-1 and J is TRBJ2-2; D not resolved. Germline V gene sequence: CDR1 DFQATT, CDR2 SNEGSKA (reference sequence). The CDR3 has 14 residues. The V gene lost 0 bases and the J gene lost 6 bases, with 11 bases spanning the gap. The CDR3 here is CSARDPAIAGELFF. The CDR3 DNA reads as TGCAGTGCTAGAGATCCCGCCATCGCCGGGGAGCTGTTTTTT.

This clonotype was counted ten times or more. The CDR3 here is CASSQGTTYNEQFF. CDR3 in DNA: TGTGCCAGCAGCCAAGGGACCACCTACAATGAGCAGTTCTTC. This rearrangement joins TRBV3-1 to TRBJ2-1; the D is unclear. The CDR3 covers 14 residues. Germline-derived CDR1 and CDR2 are LGHDT and YNNKEL (reference sequence). The germline V and J ends were trimmed by 1 base and 2 bases, with 6 bases remaining between them.

There are many counts of this clonotype. The chain employs TRBV29-1 and TRBJ2-5; unclear D gene. Germline V lookup: CDR1 SQVTM, CDR2 ANQGSEA. V was shortened by 0 bases and J by 3 bases, with 17 bases between the two germline ends. CDR3 size: 16 residues. This CDR3 is CSVEDLHGGPEETQYF. The DNA for the CDR3 is TGCAGCGTTGAAGATCTTCACGGTGGTCCCGAAGAGACCCAGTACTTC.

This sequence joins TRBV6-1 and TRBJ2-3, with D tentatively TRBD1 (6 bases). The germline V and J ends were trimmed by 10 bases and 4 bases, with 12 bases remaining between them. The CDR3 has 12 amino acids. Per the germline V gene, CDR1 is MNHNS and CDR2 is SASEGT. CDR3 in DNA: TGTGCCACCAAAACAGGGCCAGATACGCAGTATTTT. Amino acid sequence: CATKTGPDTQYF.

This chain links TRBV6-1 with TRBJ1-2; no definite D call. Germline CDR1 is MNHNS and CDR2 is SASEGT. V gave up 7 bases and J gave up 5 bases, with 14 bases separating them. The CDR3 runs to 13 residues. This chain's CDR3 is CASKPRVVYGYTF. CDR3 DNA sequence: TGTGCCAGCAAACCTAGGGTGGTGTATGGCTACACCTTC.

The sample holds many counts of this clonotype. The chain is built from TRBV6-2 or TRBV6-3 and TRBJ2-1, with 7 bases that match TRBD2. J lost 0 bases, V lost 4 bases, and 12 bases had no gene match. The CDR3 has 18 amino acids. Germline lookup yields CDR1 MNHEY and CDR2 SVGEGT. The CDR3 here is CASSWDGRSQSSYNEQFF. The CDR3 DNA reads as TGTGCCAGCAGTTGGGACGGGAGGTCCCAGAGCTCCTACAATGAGCAGTTCTTC.

The chain employs TRBV9 and TRBJ2-1, with 9 bases fitting TRBD1. Trimming removed 3 bases from V and 7 bases from J; junction bases left unmatched: 11. This CDR3 comprises 16 residues. Germline V gives CDR1 SGDLS, CDR2 YYNGEE. CDR3 coding DNA: TGTGCCAGCAGCGAAGCCGGGACAGGGATGAGGAATGAGCAGTTCTTC. Its protein product is CASSEAGTGMRNEQFF.

At least ten counts were recorded for this clonotype. The chain employs TRBV30 and TRBJ2-1; D gene uncertain. The CDR3 runs to 12 residues. With 0 bases removed from V and 7 bases from J, the gap between germline ends came to 7 bases. CDR1 GTSNPN and CDR2 SVGIG come from the germline V gene (reference sequence). The CDR3 loop is CAWSVIRNEQFF. Written as DNA, the CDR3 is TGTGCCTGGAGTGTAATACGGAATGAGCAGTTCTTC.

The gene calls are TRBV9 and TRBJ2-2; TRBD2 agrees at 11 bases. Germline-derived CDR1 and CDR2 are SGDLS and YYNGEE. This CDR3 has 17 amino acids. The ends lost 4 bases at V and 4 bases at J; junction bases unmatched: 9. The CDR3 DNA follows: TGTGCCAGCAGCATCCGGCTAGCGGGAGGAGGCACCGGGGAGCTGTTTTTT. It is translated as CASSIRLAGGGTGELFF. Together with reference TRBV9 and TRBJ2-2, the CDR3 gives the full variable domain: DSGVTQTPKHLITATGQRVTLRCSPRSGDLSVYWYQQSLDQGLQFLIQYYNGEERAKGNILERFSAQQFPDLHSELNLSSLELGDSALYFCASSIRLAGGGTGELFFGEGSRLTVL.

This clonotype was seen many times. The rearrangement joins TRBV24-1 to TRBJ2-2; 10 bases agree with TRBD2. In germline, CDR1 is KGHDR, CDR2 SFDVKD. The trim removed 5 bases at V and 6 bases at J, leaving 5 bases unmatched. This CDR3 contains 15 residues. For the CDR3, the DNA is TGTGCCACCAGTGTAACTAGCGGGATGGCCGGGGAGCTGTTTTTT. It yields the protein CATSVTSGMAGELFF.